Listed here are 17 T cell receptor beta chains from one sample, sequenced in a study of T cell repertoires in cytomegalovirus infection. TCRdb used MiXCR to reprocess the reads, holding one entry per CDR3 protein. The sample comprises a few hundred thousand distinct CDR3 sequences, roughly 42% of which are singletons, and about 48% rests with the top ten. These receptors have no known antigen. The sequencing here drew on cultured PBMCs, taken from culture after CMV antigen stimulation. These receptors all come from a human donor in good health (CMV status not recorded). Some clones in this sample may be carry-over from other donors' samples.

This clonotype came up a few times. The J gene is TRBJ2-1, the V gene TRBV7-6; 14 positions match TRBD2. V was pared by 5 bases and J by 4 bases, with 7 bases of the junction left unmatched. Germline lookup yields CDR1 SGHVS and CDR2 FNYEAQ. The CDR3 consists of 17 residues. CDR3 nucleotides: TGTGCCAGCAGCCATCCGAGGACTAGCGGGAGGTACAATGAGCAGTTCTTC. Amino acids: CASSHPRTSGRYNEQFF.

This clonotype occurred a few times. The chain joins TRBV6-5 to TRBJ2-3, with TRBD2 matching over 9 bases. V gave up 2 bases and J gave up 4 bases; unmatched junction bases: 7. The CDR3 runs to 16 residues. Germline lookup yields CDR1 MNHEY and CDR2 SVGAGI. This chain's CDR3 is CASSYGGRGGPDTQYF. CDR3 bases: TGTGCCAGCAGTTACGGGGGGCGGGGGGGCCCAGATACGCAGTATTTT.

The CDR3 bases are TGCAGCCCATCCGGGCTTGGTGGGGAGCAGTTCTTC. Residues: CSPSGLGGEQFF. V gene TRBV29-1 combines with J gene TRBJ2-1; D gene unclear. The CDR3 totals 12 residues. Deletions cut 8 bases from V and 10 bases from J, with 18 bases between. Germline loops: CDR1 SQVTM, CDR2 ANQGSEA.

This clonotype was seen more than once but under ten times. The rearrangement uses TRBV27 and TRBJ1-5; D gene ambiguous. The germline gives CDR1 MNHEY, CDR2 SMNVEV (reference sequence). V was pared by 5 bases and J by 2 bases, with 13 bases between. There are 15 residues in the CDR3. CDR3 DNA: TGTGCCAGCAGTCCATTCCCGGCCCGCAATCAGCCCCAGCATTTT. Translation gives CASSPFPARNQPQHF.

J is TRBJ1-4 and V is TRBV20-1; possible D gene TRBD1, 6 bases. This CDR3 contains 14 residues. The V end lost 2 bases, the J end lost 7 bases, and 14 bases lay between the germline ends. The germline V gene encodes CDR1 DFQATT and CDR2 SNEGSKA (reference sequence). CDR3 sequence (DNA): TGCAGTGCTAGATCCGCTTGGGGGGCTGAAAAACTGTTTTTT. The encoded protein is CSARSAWGAEKLFF.

CDR3 in DNA: TGTGCCAGCAGAAGTAAGGGCACCGGGGAGCTGTTTTTT. Its translation is CASRSKGTGELFF. V and J are TRBV7-9 and TRBJ2-2, with D unclear. Trimming pared 6 bases from V and 4 bases from J, leaving 9 bases between. CDR1 is SEHNR and CDR2 is FQNEAQ in the germline V gene (reference sequence). The CDR3 has 13 amino acids. Full variable domain (remainder filled in from reference TRBV7-9 and TRBJ2-2): DTGVSQNPRHKITKRGQNVTFRCDPISEHNRLYWYRQTLGQGPEFLTYFQNEAQLEKSRLLSDRFSAERPKGSFSTLEIQRTEQGDSAMYLCASRSKGTGELFFGEGSRLTVL.

V is TRBV7-4 and J is TRBJ2-1, with a possible D match to TRBD1 (5 bases). The germline V gene encodes CDR1 SGHVT and CDR2 SQSDAQ. The CDR3 covers 14 residues. V lost 1 base, J lost 6 bases, and 10 bases lay in between. The CDR3 reads CASSLGRGFNEQFF. The CDR3 nucleotides read TGTGCCAGCAGCTTAGGAAGGGGTTTCAATGAGCAGTTCTTC.

J is TRBJ2-2 and V is TRBV2, with D perhaps given as TRBD1 or TRBD2 (5 bases each). This CDR3 spans 15 amino acids. Germline-derived CDR1 and CDR2 are SNHLY and FYNNEI. Trimming cost V 4 bases and J 5 bases, with 14 bases left between them. Here the CDR3 reads CASSGSEGQTGELFF. The DNA for the CDR3 is TGTGCCAGCAGTGGGTCCGAGGGGCAGACCGGGGAGCTGTTTTTT.

This clonotype was recorded once. At one of its ends the junction is not consistent with the germline gene, which may arise from a read error. This sequence joins TRBV7-9 and TRBJ1-3; D is unresolved. The germline V gene encodes CDR1 SEHNR and CDR2 FQNEAQ (reference sequence). CDR3 length: 14 residues. The CDR3 DNA is TGTGCCAGCACCTTAACAGACTCTGGAAACACCATATATTTT. Translating gives CASTLTDSGNTIYF.

The gene calls are TRBV30 and TRBJ1-1; TRBD1 is a possible D gene (6 bases). The CDR3 has 13 amino acids. Deletions cut 4 bases from V and 1 base from J, with 10 bases between. From germline, CDR1 is GTSNPN and CDR2 SVGIG (reference sequence). For the CDR3, the DNA is TGTGCCTGGACCCGGGGGGCGAACACTGAAGCTTTCTTT. Amino acid sequence: CAWTRGANTEAFF.

The chain joins TRBV28 to TRBJ2-2; D not resolved. The CDR3 length is 13 residues. Trimming left V 4 bases short and J 4 bases short, with 7 bases between. Germline V gene data show CDR1 as MDHEN and CDR2 as SYDVKM. The CDR3 bases are TGTGCCAGCAGTTATCAGGTCACCGGGGAGCTGTTTTTT. This encodes CASSYQVTGELFF. The variable domain in full, completed from reference TRBV28 and TRBJ2-2, reads DVKVTQSSRYLVKRTGEKVFLECVQDMDHENMFWYRQDPGLGLRLIYFSYDVKMKEKGDIPEGYSVSREKKERFSLILESASTNQTSMYLCASSYQVTGELFFGEGSRLTVL.

V is TRBV12-3 or TRBV12-4 and J is TRBJ2-3, with D perhaps TRBD1 (6 bases). V lost 2 bases and J lost 1, with 13 bases in between. The CDR3 is made up of 16 amino acids. For the CDR3, the DNA is TGTGCCAGCAGTTTATTGTGGGGGCCTGGCACAGATACGCAGTATTTT. Protein sequence: CASSLLWGPGTDTQYF.

This clonotype was seen a handful of times. The chain employs TRBV6-1 and TRBJ1-4; TRBD1 might be the D (6 bases). V was trimmed by 4 bases and J by 5 bases, leaving 17 bases between them. This CDR3 spans 16 amino acids. Germline CDR1 and CDR2: MNHNS and SASEGT. CDR3 DNA: TGTGCCAGCAGTGGAGCGACAGGACTACAAAATGAAAAACTGTTTTTT. Translated: CASSGATGLQNEKLFF.

The chain combines TRBV4-1 with TRBJ2-2, with TRBD1 matching over 10 bases. The CDR3 has 14 residues. In germline, CDR1 is MGHRA, CDR2 YSYEKL. V gave up 8 bases and J gave up 4 bases; unmatched junction bases: 4. The CDR3 DNA is TGCGCCAGCGGGGGACAGGGGACCACCGGGGAGCTGTTTTTT. Its translation: CASGGQGTTGELFF.

This clonotype has a handful of counts. The V gene is TRBV7-8, the J gene TRBJ1-4, with D perhaps TRBD1 (6 bases). Germline V gene data show CDR1 as SGHVS and CDR2 as FQNEAQ. This CDR3 has 14 residues. V lost 1 base, J lost 8 bases, and 11 bases lay in between. The CDR3 coding sequence is TGTGCCAGCAGCTTAGTACAGGGCCAAGAAAAACTGTTTTTT. Translating gives CASSLVQGQEKLFF.

The rearrangement joins TRBV7-9 to TRBJ1-1; maybe TRBD1 (5 bases). The V gene lost 7 bases and the J gene lost 2 bases, with 17 bases spanning the gap. This CDR3 spans 15 amino acids. CDR1 and CDR2 from the germline V gene are SEHNR and FQNEAQ (reference sequence). CDR3 residues: CASTKSEGPNTEAFF. The CDR3 bases are TGTGCCAGCACCAAGTCGGAGGGGCCTAACACTGAAGCTTTCTTT.

The rearrangement links TRBV10-3 to TRBJ2-2, with D tentatively TRBD1 (6 bases). V was clipped by 0 bases and J by 3 bases, with 11 bases between them. CDR1 and CDR2 (germline): ENHRY, SYGVKD. This CDR3 contains 16 residues. The CDR3 loop is CAISESEGGYTGELFF. CDR3 DNA sequence: TGTGCCATCAGTGAGTCGGAAGGGGGTTACACCGGGGAGCTGTTTTTT.